This T cell receptor beta chain was recovered during a study of blood T cell repertoires in COVID-19. In the study overall: From T cells, B-cell-depleted T cells, or PBMCs came the material, which was cDNA or gDNA.

V was shortened by 3 bases and J by 7 bases, with 16 bases between the two germline ends. Germline V gives CDR1 SGHDT, CDR2 YYEEEE. This CDR3 is 15 amino acids long. This clone showed up just a few times. TCRdb's table, derived via immunoSEQ multiplex PCR, lists solely in-frame clones and lacks some. The sample carries about 220,000 clones, approximately 83% recorded once. This clonotype originated in a woman in her twenties or thirties who had recovered from COVID-19. The chain employs TRBV5-6 and TRBJ1-4, with a possible D match to TRBD1 (6 bases). The sample comprised peripheral blood. The CDR3 DNA follows: TGTGCCAGCAGCTCAAACACAGGGATTTCTGAAAAACTGTTTTTT. Its protein is CASSSNTGISEKLFF. Supplemented by reference TRBV5-6 and TRBJ1-4, the full variable domain reads DAGVTQSPTHLIKTRGQQVTLRCSPKSGHDTVSWYQQALGQGPQFIFQYYEEEERQRGNFPDRFSGHQFPNYSSELNVNALLLGDSALYLCASSSNTGISEKLFFGSGTQLSVL.